Listed below are T cell receptor beta chains from one sample, sequenced in a study of blood T cells in healthy people across ages. One entry per CDR3 protein, called by TCRdb with MiXCR from the 5' RACE reads. Here the sample spans 650,000 to 1,000,000 distinct CDR3 sequences, roughly 40% being singletons. The sample was blood. These receptors all stem from a man between 18 and 35 years old in good health. The CDR3 runs from the conserved cysteine through the conserved F or W. D genes are given only for firm matches. Rows may omit the clone size; those that give it use once, few, many or a size class.

j_call | d_call | clone_size | v_call | cdr3_aa | cdr3_nt
TRBJ2-3 | TRBD1 | - | TRBV7-2 | CASSPDRGRDTQYF | TGTGCCAGCAGCCCCGACAGGGGTCGAGATACGCAGTATTTT
TRBJ2-7 | - | few | TRBV20-1 | CSASGVAGVNYEQYF | TGCAGTGCCAGTGGTGTGGCAGGGGTTAACTACGAGCAGTACTTC
TRBJ1-4 | - | - | TRBV5-1 | CAGSPGQPNEKLFF | TGCGCCGGCAGCCCTGGACAGCCTAATGAAAAACTGTTTTTT
TRBJ2-3 | - | - | TRBV5-1 | CASSTGSRGPMNTQYF | TGCGCCAGCAGCACCGGGTCCCGCGGGCCTATGAATACGCAGTATTTT
TRBJ2-2 | - | - | TRBV9 | CASSVSSGANTGELFF | TGTGCCAGCAGCGTTTCGTCGGGGGCGAACACCGGGGAGCTGTTTTTT
TRBJ2-3 | TRBD2 | - | TRBV10-3 | CAISFKLAGDIDTQYF | TGTGCCATCAGCTTCAAGCTAGCGGGAGATATAGATACGCAGTATTTT
TRBJ1-6 | - | once | TRBV27 | CASRDEDSRVGSPLHF | TGTGCCAGCAGGGACGAGGACAGTAGGGTCGGTTCACCCCTCCACTTT
TRBJ1-4 | - | few | TRBV20-1 | CSARVEGSYEKLFF | TGCAGTGCTAGAGTGGAAGGGTCGTATGAAAAACTGTTTTTT
TRBJ2-1 | - | - | TRBV27 | CASSPIPRREQFF | TGTGCCAGCAGTCCCATTCCTAGACGAGAGCAGTTCTTC
TRBJ2-1 | - | - | TRBV29-1 | CSVGGIDKQFF | TGCAGCGTTGGGGGAATCGATAAGCAGTTCTTC
TRBJ2-3 | - | - | TRBV12-5 | CASGFASGGDTQYF | TGTGCTAGTGGTTTCGCCAGCGGTGGGGATACGCAGTATTTT
TRBJ1-5 | - | few | TRBV12-3/TRBV12-4 | CASSLMAQPQHF | TGTGCCAGCAGTTTAATGGCCCAGCCCCAGCATTTT
TRBJ2-1 | TRBD1 | many | TRBV20-1 | CSARLGQGYNEQFF | TGCAGTGCCAGGTTAGGACAGGGATACAATGAGCAGTTCTTC
TRBJ2-3 | - | - | TRBV6-1 | CAGSVRGTDTQYF | TGTGCCGGCAGTGTGAGGGGGACAGATACGCAGTATTTT